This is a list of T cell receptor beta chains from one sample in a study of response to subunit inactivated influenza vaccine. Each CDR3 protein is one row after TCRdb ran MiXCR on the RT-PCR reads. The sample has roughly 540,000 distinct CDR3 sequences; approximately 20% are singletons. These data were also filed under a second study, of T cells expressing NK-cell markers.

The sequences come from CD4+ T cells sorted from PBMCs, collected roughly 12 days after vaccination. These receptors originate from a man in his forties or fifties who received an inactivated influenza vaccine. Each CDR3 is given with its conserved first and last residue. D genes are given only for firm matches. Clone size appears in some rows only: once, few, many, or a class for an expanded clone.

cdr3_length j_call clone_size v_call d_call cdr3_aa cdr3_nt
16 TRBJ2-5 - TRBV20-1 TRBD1 CSARDGGTGRSETQYF TGCAGTGCTAGAGATGGAGGGACAGGGAGGTCGGAGACCCAGTACTTC
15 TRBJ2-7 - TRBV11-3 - CASSLGSGRTYEQYF TGTGCCAGCAGCTTAGGATCGGGACGGACCTACGAGCAGTACTTC
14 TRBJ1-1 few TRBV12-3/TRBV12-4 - CASSFAGLNTEAFF TGTGCCAGCAGTTTCGCAGGATTGAACACTGAAGCTTTCTTT
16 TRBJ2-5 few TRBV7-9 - CSSSPHVMGERETQYF TGTTCCAGCAGCCCACACGTGATGGGGGAACGGGAGACCCAGTACTTC
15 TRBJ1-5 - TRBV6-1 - CASSLWGESNQPQHF TGTGCCAGCAGTCTCTGGGGCGAGAGCAATCAGCCCCAGCATTTT
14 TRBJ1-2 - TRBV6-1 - CASSPRPFSYGYTF TGTGCCAGCAGCCCAAGGCCCTTTTCCTATGGCTACACCTTC
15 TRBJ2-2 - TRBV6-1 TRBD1 CASSDTGAGTGELFF TGTGCCAGCAGTGACACAGGGGCCGGCACCGGGGAGCTGTTTTTT
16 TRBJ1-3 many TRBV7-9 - CASSLGLGVTGNTIYF TGTGCCAGCAGCTTAGGACTCGGAGTTACTGGAAACACCATATATTTT
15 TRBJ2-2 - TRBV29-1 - CSVGGLGGYTGELFF TGCAGCGTGGGGGGGCTGGGTGGATACACCGGGGAGCTGTTTTTT
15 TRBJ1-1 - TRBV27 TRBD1 CASSRQGRVNTEAFF TGTGCCAGCAGCAGACAGGGTCGGGTGAACACTGAAGCTTTCTTT
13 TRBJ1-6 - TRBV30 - CALIIGGYSPLHF TGTGCCTTGATAATTGGGGGGTATTCACCCCTCCACTTT
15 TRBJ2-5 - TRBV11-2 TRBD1 CASSPGQGASETQYF TGTGCCAGCAGCCCCGGACAGGGGGCCTCTGAGACCCAGTACTTC
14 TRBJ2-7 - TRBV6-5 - CASSNSRASYEQYF TGTGCCAGCAGTAACAGCAGGGCCTCCTACGAGCAGTACTTC
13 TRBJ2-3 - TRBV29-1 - CSVSIRQSDTQYF TGCAGCGTCTCAATACGACAGTCAGATACGCAGTATTTT
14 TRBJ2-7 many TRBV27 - CASSLGLGGYEQYF TGTGCCAGCAGTTTGGGCCTAGGGGGCTACGAGCAGTACTTC
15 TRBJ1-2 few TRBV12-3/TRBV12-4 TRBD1 CASSSGQSALGGYTF TGTGCCAGCTCTTCGGGACAGAGCGCATTGGGTGGCTACACCTTC
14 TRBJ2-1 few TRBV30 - CAWSVGIRFGEQFF TGTGCCTGGAGTGTAGGTATCAGGTTCGGTGAGCAGTTCTTC
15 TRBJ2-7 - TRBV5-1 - CASRASETGRYEQYF TGCGCCAGCAGAGCTAGCGAGACAGGGCGCTACGAGCAGTACTTC
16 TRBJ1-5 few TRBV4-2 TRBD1 CASSHREQGYNQPQHF TGTGCCAGCAGCCATAGAGAACAGGGGTACAATCAGCCCCAGCATTTT
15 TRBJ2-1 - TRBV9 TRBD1 CASSPGQELLNEQFF TGTGCCAGCAGCCCCGGACAGGAATTACTCAATGAGCAGTTCTTC
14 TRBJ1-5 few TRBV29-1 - CSAVQGSGNQPQHF TGCAGCGCCGTGCAGGGTTCGGGCAATCAGCCCCAGCATTTT
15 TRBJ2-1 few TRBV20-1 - CSARGIGSSYNEQFF TGCAGTGCTAGAGGAATCGGGAGCTCCTACAATGAGCAGTTCTTC
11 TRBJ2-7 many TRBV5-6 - CASSFMYEQYF TGTGCCAGCAGCTTTATGTACGAGCAGTACTTC
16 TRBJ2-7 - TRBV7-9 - CASSLVGRSGTYEQYF TGTGCCAGCAGCTTAGTCGGTAGAAGCGGAACCTACGAGCAGTACTTC
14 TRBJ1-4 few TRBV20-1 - CSARAGSTNEKLFF TGCAGTGCTAGAGCGGGGAGTACTAATGAAAAACTGTTTTTT
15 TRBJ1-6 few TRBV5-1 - CASSLEQIYNSPLHF TGCGCCAGCAGCTTGGAACAGATCTATAATTCACCCCTCCACTTT
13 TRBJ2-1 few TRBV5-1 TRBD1 CASSPGQGIEQFF TGCGCCAGCAGCCCGGGACAGGGGATCGAGCAGTTCTTC
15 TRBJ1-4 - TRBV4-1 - CASSQRGTLGEKLFF TGCGCCAGCAGCCAGAGGGGGACGCTGGGGGAAAAACTGTTTTTT
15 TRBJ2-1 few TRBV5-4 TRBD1 CASSLQDRGVDEQFF TGTGCCAGCAGCCTGCAGGACAGGGGTGTCGATGAGCAGTTCTTC
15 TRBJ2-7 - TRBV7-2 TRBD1 CASIYRDRGPYEQYF TGTGCCAGCATCTACCGGGACAGGGGACCCTACGAGCAGTACTTC
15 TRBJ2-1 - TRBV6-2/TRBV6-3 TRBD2 CASSRLGGRMDEQFF TGTGCCAGCAGTAGGCTTGGCGGGAGAATGGATGAGCAGTTCTTC
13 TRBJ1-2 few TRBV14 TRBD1 CASSQGNRGPGTF TGTGCCAGCAGCCAGGGGAACAGGGGCCCTGGGACCTTC
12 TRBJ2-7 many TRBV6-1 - CASREGGYEQYF TGTGCCAGCAGGGAAGGGGGTTACGAGCAGTACTTC
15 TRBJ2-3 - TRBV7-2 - CASRLARESTDTQYF TGTGCCAGCAGGCTAGCCCGGGAGAGCACAGATACGCAGTATTTT